A selection of T cell receptor beta chains follows, all from one sample in a study of vaccination and CD4 T cells after COVID-19. TCRdb independently ran MiXCR on the PCR reads; one entry per CDR3 protein. The table has 9,500 to 15,000 distinct CDR3 sequences, about 57% seen once. These TCRs' antigens remain unknown. Sequencing input: CD4+ T cells from blood, cultured in vitro. The receptors stem from a human donor who had recovered from COVID-19. The conserved cysteine and the conserved F or W are not part of the CDR3 here. D genes are given only for firm matches.

length,V,D,J,CDR3
13,TRBV11-3,NA,TRBJ2-7,ASSLDGGSSYEQY
10,TRBV28,NA,TRBJ1-5,ASSLLGQPQH
13,TRBV7-2,NA,TRBJ1-3,ASSSWTDPGNTIY
13,TRBV19,TRBD2,TRBJ2-3,ASSRASGRGDTQY
13,TRBV5-6,TRBD2,TRBJ2-3,ASSLKRGSTDTQY
15,TRBV7-9,NA,TRBJ1-4,ASSPAAYFATNEKLF
10,TRBV6-1,NA,TRBJ1-2,ASSETGYGYT
10,TRBV19,TRBD1,TRBJ1-5,ASRTGNQPQH
11,TRBV7-3,TRBD1,TRBJ2-1,ASSLSGGNEQF
15,TRBV30,TRBD2,TRBJ2-3,AWSVAGLARVTDTQY
13,TRBV20-1,TRBD1,TRBJ2-1,SARVVQGARNEQF
12,TRBV10-2,TRBD2,TRBJ2-7,ASAGTSGSYEQY
14,TRBV28,NA,TRBJ1-2,ASTAGRIFSGYGYT
11,TRBV24-1,NA,TRBJ1-2,ATSQRGSHGYT
13,TRBV5-5,NA,TRBJ1-2,ASSPQFWGFYGYT
10,TRBV19,NA,TRBJ1-6,ASSEWGSPLH
14,TRBV6-1,NA,TRBJ1-6,ASSRPWRYQPSPLH
11,TRBV6-1,NA,TRBJ2-2,ASRTAWDGELF
12,TRBV12-3/TRBV12-4,NA,TRBJ1-5,ASSLVVSNQPQH
6,TRBV21-1,NA,TRBJ1-1,ASSRSG
16,TRBV7-2,NA,TRBJ2-2,ASSLGIAQTLRTGELF
10,TRBV6-1,NA,TRBJ1-2,ASNGDNYGYT
15,TRBV18,TRBD2,TRBJ2-3,ASSPLAGGPSTDTQY
12,TRBV27,NA,TRBJ1-2,ASSLLRGTGGYT
11,TRBV19,TRBD1,TRBJ1-5,ATRQGGNQPQH
13,TRBV19,TRBD1,TRBJ1-2,ASSKTGEIGYGYT